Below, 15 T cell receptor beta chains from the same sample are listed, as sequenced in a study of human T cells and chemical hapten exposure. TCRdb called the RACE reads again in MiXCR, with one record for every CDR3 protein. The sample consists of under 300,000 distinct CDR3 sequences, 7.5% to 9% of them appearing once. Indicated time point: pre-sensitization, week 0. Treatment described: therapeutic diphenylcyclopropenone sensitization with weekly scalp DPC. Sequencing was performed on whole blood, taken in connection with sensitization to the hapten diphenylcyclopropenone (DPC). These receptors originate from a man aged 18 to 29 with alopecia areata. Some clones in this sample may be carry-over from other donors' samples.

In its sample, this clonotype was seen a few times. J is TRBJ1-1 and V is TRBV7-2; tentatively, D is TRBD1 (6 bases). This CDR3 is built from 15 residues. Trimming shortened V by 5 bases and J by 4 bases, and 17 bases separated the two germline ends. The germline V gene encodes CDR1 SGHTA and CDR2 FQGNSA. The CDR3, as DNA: TGTGCCAGCAGCCCCCCGGGGGGGGCAAGCACTGAAGCTTTCTTT. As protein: CASSPPGGASTEAFF.

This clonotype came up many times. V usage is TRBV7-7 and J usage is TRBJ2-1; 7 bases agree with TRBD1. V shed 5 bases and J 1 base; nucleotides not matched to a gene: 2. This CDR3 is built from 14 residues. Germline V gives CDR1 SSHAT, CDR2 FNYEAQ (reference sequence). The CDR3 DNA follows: TGTGCCAGCAGCCCGACAGGGTCCTACAATGAGCAGTTCTTC. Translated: CASSPTGSYNEQFF.

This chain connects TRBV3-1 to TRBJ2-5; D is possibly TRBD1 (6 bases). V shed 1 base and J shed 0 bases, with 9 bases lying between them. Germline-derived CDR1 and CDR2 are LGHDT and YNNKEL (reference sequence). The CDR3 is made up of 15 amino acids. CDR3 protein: CASSQGQAYQETQYF. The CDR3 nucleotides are TGTGCCAGCAGCCAAGGACAGGCGTACCAAGAGACCCAGTACTTC.

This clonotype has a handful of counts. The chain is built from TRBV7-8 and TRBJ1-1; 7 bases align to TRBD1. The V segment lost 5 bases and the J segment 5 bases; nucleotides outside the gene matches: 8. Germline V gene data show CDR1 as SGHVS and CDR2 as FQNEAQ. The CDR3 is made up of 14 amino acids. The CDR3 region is CASSLTGVRTEAFF. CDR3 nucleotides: TGTGCCAGCAGCCTTACAGGGGTCAGGACTGAAGCTTTCTTT.

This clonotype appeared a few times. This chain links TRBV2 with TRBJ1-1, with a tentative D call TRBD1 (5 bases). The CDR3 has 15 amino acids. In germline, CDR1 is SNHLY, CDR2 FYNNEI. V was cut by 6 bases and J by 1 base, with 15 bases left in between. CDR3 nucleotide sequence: TGTGCCAGCAGCCCCGCGGGGGGGAAGAACACTGAAGCTTTCTTT. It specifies CASSPAGGKNTEAFF.

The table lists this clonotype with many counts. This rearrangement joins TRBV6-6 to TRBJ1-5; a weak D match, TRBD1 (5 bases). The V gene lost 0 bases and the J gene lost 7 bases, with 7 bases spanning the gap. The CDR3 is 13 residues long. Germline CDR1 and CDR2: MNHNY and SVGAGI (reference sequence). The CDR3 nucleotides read TGTGCCAGCAGTTACTCGACAGTACAGCCCCAGCATTTT. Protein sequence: CASSYSTVQPQHF.

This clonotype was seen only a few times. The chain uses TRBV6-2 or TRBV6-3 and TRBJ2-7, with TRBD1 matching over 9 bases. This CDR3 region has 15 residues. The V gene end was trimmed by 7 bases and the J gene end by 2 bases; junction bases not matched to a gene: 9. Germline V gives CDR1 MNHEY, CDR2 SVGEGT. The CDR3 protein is CASTESGTGTYEQYF. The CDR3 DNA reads TGTGCCAGCACCGAATCCGGGACAGGGACCTACGAGCAGTACTTC.

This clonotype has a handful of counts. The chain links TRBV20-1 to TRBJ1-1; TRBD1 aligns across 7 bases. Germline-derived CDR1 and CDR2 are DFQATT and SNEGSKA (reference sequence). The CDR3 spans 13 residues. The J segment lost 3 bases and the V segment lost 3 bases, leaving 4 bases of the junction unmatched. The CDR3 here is CSARQGGYTEAFF. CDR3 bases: TGCAGTGCTAGGCAGGGGGGGTACACTGAAGCTTTCTTT.

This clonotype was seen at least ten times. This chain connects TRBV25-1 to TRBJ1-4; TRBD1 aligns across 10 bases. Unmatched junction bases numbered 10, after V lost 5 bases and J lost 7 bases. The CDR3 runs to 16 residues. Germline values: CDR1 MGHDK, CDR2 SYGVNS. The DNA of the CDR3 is TGTGCCAGCAGTACTATCCGGGGACAGGGGTCTGAAAAACTGTTTTTT. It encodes CASSTIRGQGSEKLFF. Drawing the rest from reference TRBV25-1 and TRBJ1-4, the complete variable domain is EADIYQTPRYLVIGTGKKITLECSQTMGHDKMYWYQQDPGMELHLIHYSYGVNSTEKGDLSSESTVSRIRTEHFPLTLESARPSHTSQYLCASSTIRGQGSEKLFFGSGTQLSVL.

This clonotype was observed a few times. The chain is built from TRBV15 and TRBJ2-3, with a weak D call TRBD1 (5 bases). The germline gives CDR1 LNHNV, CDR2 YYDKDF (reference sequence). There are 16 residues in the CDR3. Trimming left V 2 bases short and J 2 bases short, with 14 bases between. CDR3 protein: CATSRTTGFFTDTQYF. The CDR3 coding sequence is TGTGCCACCAGCAGAACAACAGGATTCTTCACAGATACGCAGTATTTT.

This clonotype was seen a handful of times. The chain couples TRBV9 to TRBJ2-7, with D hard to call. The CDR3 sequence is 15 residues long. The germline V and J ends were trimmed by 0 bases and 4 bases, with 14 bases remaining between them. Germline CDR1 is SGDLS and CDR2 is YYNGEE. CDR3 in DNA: TGTGCCAGCAGCGTAGATTGGAGTAGAACTTACGAGCAGTACTTC. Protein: CASSVDWSRTYEQYF. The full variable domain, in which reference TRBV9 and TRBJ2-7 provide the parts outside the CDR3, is DSGVTQTPKHLITATGQRVTLRCSPRSGDLSVYWYQQSLDQGLQFLIQYYNGEERAKGNILERFSAQQFPDLHSELNLSSLELGDSALYFCASSVDWSRTYEQYFGPGTRLTVT.

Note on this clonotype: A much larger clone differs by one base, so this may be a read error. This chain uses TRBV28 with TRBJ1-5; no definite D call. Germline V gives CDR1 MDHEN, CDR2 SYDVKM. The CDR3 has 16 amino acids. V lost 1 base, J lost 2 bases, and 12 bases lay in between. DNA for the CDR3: TGTGCCAGCAGTTTATTAGGCCGGTATGGCAATCAGCCCCAGCATTTT. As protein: CASSLLGRYGNQPQHF.

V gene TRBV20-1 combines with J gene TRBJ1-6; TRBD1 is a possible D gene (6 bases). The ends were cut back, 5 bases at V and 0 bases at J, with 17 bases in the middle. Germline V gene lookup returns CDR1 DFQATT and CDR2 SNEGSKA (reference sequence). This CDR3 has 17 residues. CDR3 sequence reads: CSAPRWGDNSYNSPLHF. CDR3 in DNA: TGCAGTGCTCCCCGGTGGGGGGACAACTCCTATAATTCACCCCTCCACTTT.

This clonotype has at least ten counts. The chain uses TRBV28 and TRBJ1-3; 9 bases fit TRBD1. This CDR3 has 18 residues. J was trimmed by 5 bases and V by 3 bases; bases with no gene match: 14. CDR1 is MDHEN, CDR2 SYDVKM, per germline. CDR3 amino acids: CASSLGVGTGIRRNTIYF. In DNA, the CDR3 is TGTGCCAGCAGTTTGGGCGTCGGGACAGGGATTCGCCGAAACACCATATATTTT. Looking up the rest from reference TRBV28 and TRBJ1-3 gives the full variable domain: DVKVTQSSRYLVKRTGEKVFLECVQDMDHENMFWYRQDPGLGLRLIYFSYDVKMKEKGDIPEGYSVSREKKERFSLILESASTNQTSMYLCASSLGVGTGIRRNTIYFGEGSWLTVV.

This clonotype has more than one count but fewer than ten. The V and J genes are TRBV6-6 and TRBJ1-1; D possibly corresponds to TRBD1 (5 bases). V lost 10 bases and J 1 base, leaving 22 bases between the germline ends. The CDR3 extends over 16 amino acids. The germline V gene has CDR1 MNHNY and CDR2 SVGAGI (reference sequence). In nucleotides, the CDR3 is TGTGCCACCGAAAGGGGCCCCGGACACAAGAACACTGAAGCTTTCTTT. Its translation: CATERGPGHKNTEAFF.